These 20 T cell receptor beta chains were sequenced from one sample in a study of blood T cell repertoires in COVID-19. Measured with immunoSEQ multiplex PCR; TCRdb has only the in-frame clones, and not every one. Among 60,000 to 75,000 clones, about 78% were seen once, and the ten largest hold about 50%. Sequencing was done on a sample of peripheral blood. These receptors all stem from a woman older than 75 with acute or convalescent COVID-19.

This clone was detected a few times. V is TRBV7-2 and J is TRBJ2-1, with a possible D match to TRBD2 (5 bases). Looked up from germline, CDR1 is SGHTA and CDR2 is FQGNSA. V gave up 5 bases and J gave up 7 bases, with 15 bases separating them. The CDR3 runs to 14 residues. CDR3 sequence reads: CASSPYPGGNEQFF. CDR3 in DNA: TGTGCCAGCAGCCCCTACCCCGGCGGGAATGAGCAGTTCTTC.

The table lists this clone with a count of one. This chain joins TRBV4-2 and TRBJ2-3, with TRBD2 matching over 8 bases. This CDR3 region has 20 residues. The germline gives CDR1 LGHNA, CDR2 YNFKEQ. With V trimmed by 4 bases and J by 1 base, 19 bases remained unmatched. CDR3 DNA: TGTGCCAGCAGCCGGACGGTCGGGACTAGGGGGGGGCTTCGCACAGATACGCAGTATTTT. It specifies CASSRTVGTRGGLRTDTQYF.

The CDR3 loop is CASSTSRQGNIQYF. Here the CDR3 DNA reads TGTGCCAGCTCAACATCTAGACAGGGAAACATTCAGTACTTC. The J gene is TRBJ2-4, the V gene TRBV18, with 7 bases identical to TRBD1. Trimming cost V 5 bases and J 6 bases; bases outside gene matches: 7. CDR3 length equals 14 residues. Germline values: CDR1 KGHSH, CDR2 LQKENI.

The chain couples TRBV5-1 to TRBJ2-3; 7 bases match TRBD2. The V gene's germline CDR1 is SGHRS and CDR2 YFSETQ. The CDR3 contains 14 residues. J gave up 2 bases and V 2 bases, and 2 bases lay outside the gene matches. The DNA of the CDR3 is TGCGCCAGCAGCTTAGCGGGGCACACAGATACGCAGTATTTT. It translates to CASSLAGHTDTQYF.

This clone was counted once. The chain has TRBV6-5 and TRBJ1-5; 7 bases match TRBD1. CDR1 MNHEY and CDR2 SVGAGI come from the germline V gene. The CDR3 runs 14 residues. V lost 6 bases, J lost 7 bases, and 9 bases stayed unmatched. The CDR3 bases are TGTGCCAGCAGCTTCGGACAGGCTAACCAGCCCCAGCATTTT. Its translation is CASSFGQANQPQHF.

With regard to this clone: This CDR3 is also generated by other DNA sequences in the sample. This chain joins TRBV7-9 and TRBJ1-6; D unresolved. The CDR3 length is 14 residues. The germline CDR1 and CDR2 sequences are SEHNR and FQNEAQ (reference sequence). Trimming left V 1 base short and J 4 bases short, with 5 bases between. CDR3 protein: CASSLEQYNSPLHF. The DNA of the CDR3 is TGTGCCAGCAGCTTAGAACAGTATAATTCACCCCTCCACTTT.

The chain has TRBV2 and TRBJ2-7, with a possible D match to TRBD1 (6 bases). Germline loops: CDR1 SNHLY, CDR2 FYNNEI. The CDR3 totals 12 residues. Trimming pared 7 bases from V and 1 base from J, leaving 8 bases between. The chain's CDR3 is CASKRGSYEQYF. CDR3 bases: TGTGCCAGCAAGAGGGGGTCCTACGAGCAGTACTTC.

The chain carries TRBV4-1 and TRBJ1-2; unclear D gene. CDR1 is MGHRA, CDR2 YSYEKL, per germline. The CDR3 length is 12 residues. Trimming took 4 bases from V and 8 from J, leaving 11 bases between them. CDR3 nucleotide sequence: TGCGCCAGCAGCCCAAGGGAGGGCGGCTACACCTTC. Translating it yields CASSPREGGYTF.

The chain is built from TRBV19 and TRBJ1-1; 10 nucleotides line up with TRBD1. The junction had 6 bases not matched to a gene; V was cut back by 7 bases and J by 1 base. This CDR3 is built from 15 residues. Germline CDR1 is LNHDA and CDR2 is SQIVND (reference sequence). CDR3 DNA sequence: TGTGCCAGTACCCCCGGGACAGGGGCGAACACTGAAGCTTTCTTT. This gives the protein CASTPGTGANTEAFF.

The chain uses TRBV28 and TRBJ1-6; no clear D gene. V lost 3 bases and J lost 9, with 6 bases in between. The length of the CDR3 is 12 residues. The germline V gene encodes CDR1 MDHEN and CDR2 SYDVKM. For the CDR3, the DNA is TGTGCCAGCAGTTTGTCGCGTTCACCCCTCCACTTT. Its translation: CASSLSRSPLHF.

This clone has just one count. The gene calls are TRBV18 and TRBJ2-1; the match to TRBD2 covers 13 bases. Trimming at V came to 3 bases and at J to 5 bases, leaving 1 base not matched to a gene. The length of the CDR3 is 15 residues. Germline V lookup: CDR1 KGHSH, CDR2 LQKENI. Here the CDR3 reads CASSPGTSGNNEQFF. CDR3 nucleotides: TGTGCCAGCTCACCGGGGACTAGCGGGAACAATGAGCAGTTCTTC.

This chain uses TRBV5-4 with TRBJ2-5, with D perhaps TRBD1 (5 bases). The CDR3 spans 13 residues. Trimming removed 5 bases at V and 0 bases at J, with 8 bases between. Germline CDR1 and CDR2: SGHNT and YYREEE (reference sequence). DNA for the CDR3: TGTGCCAGCAGTCTGGACAACCAAGAGACCCAGTACTTC. Protein product: CASSLDNQETQYF.

The chain carries TRBV7-9 and TRBJ1-1; the match to TRBD1 covers 7 bases. The CDR3 covers 18 residues. Germline-derived CDR1 and CDR2 are SEHNR and FQNEAQ (reference sequence). After removal of 2 bases from V and 5 bases from J, the junction contained 17 bases not matched to a gene. In DNA, the CDR3 is TGTGCCAGCAGCTTAACCCCCTATCCTGGCAGGGGGTATACTGAAGCTTTCTTT. Its translation: CASSLTPYPGRGYTEAFF.

The CDR3 here is CASSPRTGSDSGANVLTF. CDR3 coding DNA: TGTGCCAGCAGCCCGAGGACAGGGTCTGACTCTGGGGCCAACGTCCTGACTTTC. This sequence joins TRBV7-9 and TRBJ2-6, with TRBD1 matching over 8 bases. The ends lost 5 bases at V and 0 bases at J; junction bases unmatched: 9. CDR1 is SEHNR and CDR2 is FQNEAQ in the germline V gene (reference sequence). The CDR3 is 18 residues long.

The rearrangement links TRBV3-1 (or the pseudogene TRBV3-2) to TRBJ2-7; D might be TRBD1 (6 bases). The germline gives CDR1 LGHDT, CDR2 YNNKEL (reference sequence). The CDR3 spans 15 residues. With 3 bases removed from V and 3 bases from J, the gap between germline ends came to 15 bases. Here the CDR3 DNA reads TGTGCCAGCAGCCAGGGGAGAGGGGGTCGCTACGAGCAGTACTTC. Translating gives CASSQGRGGRYEQYF.

V gene TRBV2 combines with J gene TRBJ1-2; the match to TRBD1 covers 7 bases. Unmatched junction bases numbered 6, after V lost 2 bases and J lost 3 bases. Germline V gives CDR1 SNHLY, CDR2 FYNNEI. The CDR3 extends over 15 amino acids. In DNA form, the CDR3 reads TGTGCCAGCAGTGAAATAGGGGGCAGGGACTATGGCTACACCTTC. Translated: CASSEIGGRDYGYTF.

This clone has only one observation. This rearrangement joins TRBV10-2 to TRBJ1-5; tentative D call: TRBD1 (6 bases). CDR3 length: 15 amino acids. The V end was cut by 4 bases, the J end by 2 bases, with 12 bases between. Germline V gene data show CDR1 as WSHSY and CDR2 as SAAADI. The CDR3 bases are TGCGCCAGCAGTGTCGAGAAGGGGGGCAATCAGCCCCAGCATTTT. Residues: CASSVEKGGNQPQHF.

The rearrangement links TRBV7-9 to TRBJ1-1; a possible D gene is TRBD1 (6 bases). Trimming took off 3 bases at V and 9 bases at J, with 17 bases between the two ends. The CDR3 has 14 amino acids. Germline CDR1 reads SEHNR; CDR2 reads FQNEAQ (reference sequence). The CDR3 reads CASSFSGDTEKAFF. For the CDR3, the DNA is TGTGCCAGCAGCTTCAGCGGGGACACAGAAAAAGCTTTCTTT.

The rearrangement joins TRBV28 to TRBJ2-5, with TRBD1 identical over 9 bases. Germline lookup yields CDR1 MDHEN and CDR2 SYDVKM. CDR3 length: 14 residues. J gave up 5 bases and V 4 bases, and 5 bases lay outside the gene matches. The CDR3 loop is CASSYTGGKETQYF. The CDR3, as DNA: TGTGCCAGCAGTTATACAGGGGGCAAGGAGACCCAGTACTTC.

This clone came up a few times. The chain carries TRBV5-4 and TRBJ2-1; TRBD1 agrees at 7 bases. Trimming removed 2 bases from V and 1 base from J; junction bases left unmatched: 3. This CDR3 contains 15 residues. Looked up from germline, CDR1 is SGHNT and CDR2 is YYREEE (reference sequence). Here the CDR3 reads CASSLGQESYNEQFF. As DNA, the CDR3 is TGTGCCAGCAGCTTAGGACAGGAATCCTACAATGAGCAGTTCTTC.